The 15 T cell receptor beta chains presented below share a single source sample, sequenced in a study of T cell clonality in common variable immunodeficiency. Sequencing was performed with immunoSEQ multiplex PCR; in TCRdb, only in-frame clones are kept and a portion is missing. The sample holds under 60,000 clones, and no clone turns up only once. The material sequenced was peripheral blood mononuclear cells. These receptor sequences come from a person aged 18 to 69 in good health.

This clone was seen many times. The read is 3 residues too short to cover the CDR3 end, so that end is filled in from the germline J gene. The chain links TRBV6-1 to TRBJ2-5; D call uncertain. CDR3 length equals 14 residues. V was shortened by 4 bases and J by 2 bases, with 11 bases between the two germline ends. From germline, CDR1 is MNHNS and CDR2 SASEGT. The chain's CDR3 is CASSGNSRQETQYF. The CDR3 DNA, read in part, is TGTGCCAGCAGTGGTAACAGTCGGCAAGAGACC.

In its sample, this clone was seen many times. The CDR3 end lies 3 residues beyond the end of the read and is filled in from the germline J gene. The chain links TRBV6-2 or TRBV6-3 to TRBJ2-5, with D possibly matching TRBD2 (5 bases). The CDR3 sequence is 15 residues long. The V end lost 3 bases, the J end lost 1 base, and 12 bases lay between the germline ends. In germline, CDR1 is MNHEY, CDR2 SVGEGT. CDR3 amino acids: CASSYAGRPQETQYF. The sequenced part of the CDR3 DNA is TGTGCCAGCAGTTATGCGGGCCGACCCCAAGAGACC.

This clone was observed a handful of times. The CDR3 bases that were read are TGTGCCAGCAGCTTGGTCTTGTGGGGGGGCGGCGAG. This gives the protein CASSLVLWGGGE. Given in full, the CDR3 is CASSLVLWGGGEQYF. The chain is built from TRBV5-6 and TRBJ2-7, with a tentative D call TRBD2 (7 bases). The CDR3 end lies 3 residues beyond the end of the read and is filled in from the germline J gene. CDR3 size: 15 residues. V was cut by 0 bases and J by 6 bases, with 16 bases left in between. Germline V CDR1 and CDR2: SGHDT, YYEEEE.

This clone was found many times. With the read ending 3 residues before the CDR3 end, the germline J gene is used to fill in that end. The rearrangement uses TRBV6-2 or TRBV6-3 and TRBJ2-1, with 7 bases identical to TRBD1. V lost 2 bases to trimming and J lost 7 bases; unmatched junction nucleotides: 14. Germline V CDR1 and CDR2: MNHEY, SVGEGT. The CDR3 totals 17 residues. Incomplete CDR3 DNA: TGTGCCAGCAGTTACAGGGTAGTAGGGGGCGCCGGGAATGAG. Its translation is CASSYRVVGGAGNE. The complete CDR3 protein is CASSYRVVGGAGNEQFF.

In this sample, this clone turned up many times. CDR3 amino acids: CASSIARGAGANVLTF. Partial CDR3 DNA: TGTGCCAGTAGTATAGCTCGGGGGGCTGGGGCCAACGTC. The chain joins TRBV19 to TRBJ2-6; 7 positions match TRBD2. The read terminates 3 residues before the CDR3 end, so the remaining end is supplied by the germline J gene. Germline trimming cut 1 base from V and 2 bases from J; bases unmatched to any gene: 2. CDR1 is LNHDA, CDR2 SQIVND, per germline (reference sequence). CDR3 length equals 16 residues.

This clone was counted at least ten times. The part of the CDR3 DNA that was read is TGTGCCAGCAGCGATGGCAGGGCACTCACAGATACG. This encodes CASSDGRALTDT. The entire CDR3 protein is CASSDGRALTDTQYF. This chain links TRBV7-8 with TRBJ2-3; TRBD1 is a possible D gene (5 bases). The read terminates 3 residues before the CDR3 end, so the remaining end is supplied by the germline J gene. Germline CDR1 SGHVS, CDR2 FQNEAQ. This CDR3 has 15 residues. V was shortened by 5 bases and J by 2 bases, with 14 bases between the two germline ends.

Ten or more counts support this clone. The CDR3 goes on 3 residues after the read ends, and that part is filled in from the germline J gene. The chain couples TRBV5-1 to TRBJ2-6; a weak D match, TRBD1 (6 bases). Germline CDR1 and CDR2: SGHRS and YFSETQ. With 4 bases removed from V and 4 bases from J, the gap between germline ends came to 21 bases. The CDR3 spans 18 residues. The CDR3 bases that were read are TGCGCCAGCAGCCATGGACAGAATCCCACCCCCGGGGCCAACGTC. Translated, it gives CASSHGQNPTPGANV. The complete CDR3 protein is CASSHGQNPTPGANVLTF.

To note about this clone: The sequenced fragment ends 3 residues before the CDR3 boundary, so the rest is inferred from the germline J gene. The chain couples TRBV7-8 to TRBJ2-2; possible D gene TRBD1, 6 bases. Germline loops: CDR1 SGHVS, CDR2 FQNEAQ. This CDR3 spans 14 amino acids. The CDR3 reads CASTERDINEKLFF. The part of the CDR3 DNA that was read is TGTGCCAGCACCGAAAGGGACATCAATGAAAAG.

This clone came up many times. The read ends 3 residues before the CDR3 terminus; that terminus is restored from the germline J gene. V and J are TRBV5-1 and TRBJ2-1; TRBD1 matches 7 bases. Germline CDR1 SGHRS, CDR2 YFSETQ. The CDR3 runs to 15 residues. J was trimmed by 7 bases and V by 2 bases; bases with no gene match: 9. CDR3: CASSFRDSVSNEQFF. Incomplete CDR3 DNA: TGCGCCAGCAGCTTCCGGGACAGCGTTTCTAATGAG.

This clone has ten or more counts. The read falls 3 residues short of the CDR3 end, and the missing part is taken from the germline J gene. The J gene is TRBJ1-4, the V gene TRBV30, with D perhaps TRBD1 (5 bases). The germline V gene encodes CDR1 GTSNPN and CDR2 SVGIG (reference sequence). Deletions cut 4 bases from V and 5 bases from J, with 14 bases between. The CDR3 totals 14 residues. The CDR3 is CAWTPGRGNEKLFF. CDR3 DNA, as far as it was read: TGTGCCTGGACCCCGGGACGGGGGAATGAAAAA. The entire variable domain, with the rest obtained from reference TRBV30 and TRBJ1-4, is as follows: SQTIHQWPATLVQPVGSPLSLECTVEGTSNPNLYWYRQAAGRGLQLLFYSVGIGQISSEVPQNLSASRPQDRQFILSSKKLLLSDSGFYLCAWTPGRGNEKLFFGSGTQLSVL.

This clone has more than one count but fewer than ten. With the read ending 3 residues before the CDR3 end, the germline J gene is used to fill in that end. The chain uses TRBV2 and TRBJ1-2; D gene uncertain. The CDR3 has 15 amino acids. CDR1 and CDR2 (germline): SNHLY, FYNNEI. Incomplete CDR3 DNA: TGTGCCAGCATAGAAGGCAGCGGAACTCCCTACGAC. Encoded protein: CASIEGSGTPYD. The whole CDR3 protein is CASIEGSGTPYDYTF.

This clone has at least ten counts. The CDR3 bases that were read are TGTGCCAGCAGTCCCGCCGGGACTGGCCAAGAGACC. The encoded protein is CASSPAGTGQET. The CDR3 in full is CASSPAGTGQETQYF. This chain uses TRBV7-9 with TRBJ2-5; TRBD2 is a possible D gene (6 bases). Read sequence stops 3 residues before the CDR3 end, and the germline J gene provides the missing end. With 6 bases removed from V and 1 base from J, the gap between germline ends came to 15 bases. CDR3 length: 15 residues. CDR1 and CDR2 (germline): SEHNR, FQNEAQ (reference sequence).

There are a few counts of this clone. The CDR3 reads CASSPPGTGGAFGEKLFF. The CDR3 DNA, read in part, is TGTGCCAGCTCACCACCGGGGACAGGGGGCGCCTTTGGTGAAAAG. J is TRBJ2-2 and V is TRBV18; 12 nucleotides align to TRBD1. With the read ending 3 residues before the CDR3 end, the germline J gene is used to fill in that end. Germline V gene sequence: CDR1 KGHSH, CDR2 LQKENI. This CDR3 region has 18 residues.

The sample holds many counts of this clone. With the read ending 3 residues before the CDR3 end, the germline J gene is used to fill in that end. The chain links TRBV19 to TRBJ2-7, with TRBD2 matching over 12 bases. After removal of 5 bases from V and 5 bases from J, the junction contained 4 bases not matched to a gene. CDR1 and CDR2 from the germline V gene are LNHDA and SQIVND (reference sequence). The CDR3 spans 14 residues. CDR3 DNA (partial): TGTGCCAGTAGTCCTAGCGGGAGGGCCGACGAG. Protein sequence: CASSPSGRADE. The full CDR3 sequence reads CASSPSGRADEQYF. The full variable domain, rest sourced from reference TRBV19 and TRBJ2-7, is DGGITQSPKYLFRKEGQNVTLSCEQNLNHDAMYWYRQDPGQGLRLIYYSQIVNDFQKGDIAEGYSVSREKKESFPLTVTSAQKNPTAFYLCASSPSGRADEQYFGPGTRLTVT.

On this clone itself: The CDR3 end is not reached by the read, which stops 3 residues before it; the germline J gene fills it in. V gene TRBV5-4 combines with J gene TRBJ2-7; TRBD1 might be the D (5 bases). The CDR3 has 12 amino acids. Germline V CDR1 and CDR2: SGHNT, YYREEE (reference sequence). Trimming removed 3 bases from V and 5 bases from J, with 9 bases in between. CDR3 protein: CASSSVGDEQYF. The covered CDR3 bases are TGTGCCAGCAGCTCCGTAGGGGACGAG.